This T cell receptor (beta chain) was obtained from a study of vaccination and CD4 T cells after COVID-19. Germline CDR1 and CDR2: SGHTA and FQGNSA. The V segment lost 5 bases and the J segment 4 bases; nucleotides outside the gene matches: 11. CDR3 length equals 16 residues. The treatment is: approximately nine-day PBMC culture with coronavirus spike peptide pools or control peptides (ViraFEST assay). Sequence data for DNA of cultured CD4+ T cells were generated by the Oncomine TCR Beta short-read assay. Investigators obtained genomic DNA by extraction from cultured CD4+ T cells. MiXCR, run by TCRdb on the PCR reads, gives a single entry per CDR3 protein. The table lists some 6,200 distinct CDR3 sequences, less than 40% of them singletons. With respect to this clonotype: Antigen specificity is unknown.

The receptor comes from a human donor who had recovered from COVID-19. This chain joins TRBV7-2 and TRBJ2-7; 10 positions match TRBD1. Material: CD4+ T cells from blood, cultured in vitro, obtained after SARS-CoV-2 vaccination. The chain's CDR3 is CASSPYGTGEQYEQYF. CDR3 coding DNA: TGTGCCAGCAGCCCGTATGGGACAGGGGAACAGTACGAGCAGTACTTC.